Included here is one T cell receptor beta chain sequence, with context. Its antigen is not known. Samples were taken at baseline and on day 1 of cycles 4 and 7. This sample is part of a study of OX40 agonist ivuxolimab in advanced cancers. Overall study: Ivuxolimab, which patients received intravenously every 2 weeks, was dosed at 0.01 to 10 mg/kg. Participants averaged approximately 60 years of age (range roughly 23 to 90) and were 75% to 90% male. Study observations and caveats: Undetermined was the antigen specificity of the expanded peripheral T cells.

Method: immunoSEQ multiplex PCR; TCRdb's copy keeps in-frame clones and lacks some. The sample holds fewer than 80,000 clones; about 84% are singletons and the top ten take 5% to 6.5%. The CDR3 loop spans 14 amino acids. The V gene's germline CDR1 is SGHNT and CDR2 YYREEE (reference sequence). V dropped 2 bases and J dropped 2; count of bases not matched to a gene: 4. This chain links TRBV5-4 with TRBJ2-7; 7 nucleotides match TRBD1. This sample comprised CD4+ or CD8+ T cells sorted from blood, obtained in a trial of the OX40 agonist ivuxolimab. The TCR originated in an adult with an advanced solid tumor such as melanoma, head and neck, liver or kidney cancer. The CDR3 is CASSLGQAAYEQYF. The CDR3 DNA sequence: TGTGCCAGCAGCTTAGGACAGGCGGCCTACGAGCAGTACTTC.